What follows are 21 T cell receptor beta chains derived from one specimen sequenced in a study of blood T cell repertoires in COVID-19. The assay was immunoSEQ multiplex PCR, and TCRdb's table has in-frame clones only and misses some. Found here are 150,000 or so clones, almost 85% of them singletons; the top ten hold about 24%. Sequencing used peripheral blood. The receptors derive from a woman older than 75 with acute or convalescent COVID-19.

The chain uses TRBV6-1 and TRBJ2-1; 8 bases fit TRBD1. Trimming cost V 0 bases and J 8 bases; bases outside gene matches: 9. There are 16 residues in the CDR3. Germline CDR1 is MNHNS and CDR2 is SASEGT. CDR3 loop: CASSEAWQGAFYEQFF. Written as DNA, the CDR3 is TGTGCCAGCAGTGAAGCCTGGCAGGGGGCATTCTATGAGCAGTTCTTC.

This clone was seen just once. This rearrangement joins TRBV4-3 to TRBJ1-2, with 10 positions matching TRBD1. Losses at the gene ends were 1 base for V and 5 bases for J; bases not matched to a gene: 10. The CDR3 is 17 amino acids. In germline, CDR1 is LGHNA, CDR2 YSLEER. The CDR3 region has the DNA TGCGCCAGCAGCCAAGTAACCGGGACAGGGGAAGTTTATGGCTACACCTTC. This gives the protein CASSQVTGTGEVYGYTF.

This chain uses TRBV11-3 with TRBJ2-1; a weak D match, TRBD2 (6 bases). V was shortened by 5 bases and J by 0 bases, with 17 bases between the two germline ends. The germline V gene encodes CDR1 SGHNT and CDR2 YENEEA. This CDR3 comprises 17 residues. The CDR3, as DNA: TGTGCCAGCAGCCCATACGTGGGAGGCACCTCCTACAATGAGCAGTTCTTC. Protein sequence: CASSPYVGGTSYNEQFF.

This clone has a single count. This chain connects TRBV5-1 to TRBJ1-2; TRBD1 matches 9 bases. Per germline, CDR1 SGHRS and CDR2 YFSETQ. The CDR3 is 16 amino acids. Losses at the gene ends were 4 bases for V and 2 bases for J; bases not matched to a gene: 9. The CDR3 nucleotides read TGCGCCAGCAGCAAACCTACAGGGGGCGCGAACTATGGCTACACCTTC. Translation gives CASSKPTGGANYGYTF.

V is TRBV5-6 and J is TRBJ2-1, with TRBD2 matching 7 bases. CDR1 SGHDT and CDR2 YYEEEE come from the germline V gene. The J segment lost 5 bases and the V segment lost 1 base, leaving 9 bases of the junction unmatched. The CDR3 spans 16 residues. The CDR3 is CASSLNGLGTDNEQFF. The CDR3 DNA follows: TGTGCCAGCAGCTTGAACGGACTAGGGACTGACAATGAGCAGTTCTTC.

The gene calls are TRBV12-3 or TRBV12-4 and TRBJ1-2; weak D call: TRBD1 (6 bases). V was shortened by 3 bases and J by 4 bases, with 9 bases between the two germline ends. The CDR3 has 13 amino acids. CDR3 region: CASSFQGIYGYTF. The CDR3, as DNA: TGTGCCAGCAGTTTCCAGGGGATCTATGGCTACACCTTC.

This clone was detected ten times or more. The rearrangement links TRBV5-1 to TRBJ2-5, with 8 positions matching TRBD1. From germline, CDR1 is SGHRS and CDR2 YFSETQ. Germline trimming cut 0 bases from V and 4 bases from J; bases unmatched to any gene: 5. The length of the CDR3 is 15 residues. CDR3 residues: CASSLAGGVSETQYF. Here the CDR3 DNA reads TGCGCCAGCAGCTTGGCAGGGGGCGTATCAGAGACCCAGTACTTC.

V usage is TRBV10-1 and J usage is TRBJ2-7; 7 bases map to TRBD1. This CDR3 has 15 residues. The V gene end was trimmed by 0 bases and the J gene end by 5 bases; junction bases not matched to a gene: 7. Germline assignment: CDR1 WNHNN and CDR2 SYGVQD (reference sequence). The CDR3 protein is CASSESATGLNEQYF. The CDR3 bases are TGCGCCAGCAGTGAGTCGGCGACAGGGTTGAACGAGCAGTACTTC.

This clone is a singleton in its sample. V usage is TRBV6-4 and J usage is TRBJ1-2; D gene ambiguous. CDR1 and CDR2 from the germline V gene are MRHNA and SNTAGT. The CDR3 has 13 residues. Trimming removed 0 bases from V and 6 bases from J, with 8 bases in between. This chain's CDR3 is CASSDSGLNGYTF. CDR3 bases: TGTGCCAGCAGTGACTCAGGACTGAATGGCTACACCTTC.

The CDR3 spells CASSPLPGQRNTEAFF. The DNA of the CDR3 is TGTGCCAGCAGCCCGTTGCCGGGACAGCGGAACACTGAAGCTTTCTTT. The chain is built from TRBV27 and TRBJ1-1; TRBD1 matches 7 bases. V lost 6 bases and J lost 1; bases outside the gene matches: 11. This CDR3 comprises 16 residues. CDR1 is MNHEY, CDR2 SMNVEV, per germline (reference sequence).

The V gene is TRBV7-2, the J gene TRBJ1-5; a weak D match, TRBD1 (5 bases). The CDR3 is made up of 15 amino acids. V lost 5 bases and J lost 0, with 11 bases in between. CDR1 and CDR2 from the germline V gene are SGHTA and FQGNSA. The CDR3 sequence: CASSVGGGSNQPQHF. DNA for the CDR3: TGTGCCAGCAGCGTGGGGGGGGGTAGCAATCAGCCCCAGCATTTT.

V is TRBV10-1 and J is TRBJ1-2; 10 nucleotides align to TRBD1. After removal of 5 bases from V and 4 bases from J, the junction contained 1 base not matched to a gene. This CDR3 region has 13 residues. Per the germline V gene, CDR1 is WNHNN and CDR2 is SYGVQD (reference sequence). As DNA, the CDR3 is TGCGCCAGCAGTCGGACAGGGGGCTATGGCTACACCTTC. This codes for CASSRTGGYGYTF.

The sample holds a few counts of this clone. This sequence joins TRBV9 and TRBJ2-5, with TRBD2 identical over 9 bases. Germline V gene data show CDR1 as SGDLS and CDR2 as YYNGEE. The CDR3 runs to 18 residues. Germline trimming cut 0 bases from V and 4 bases from J; bases unmatched to any gene: 13. The CDR3 region has the DNA TGTGCCAGCAGCGTAGTCGCGGGAGGGTCCCCGGCGCGAGAGACCCAGTACTTC. Translation gives CASSVVAGGSPARETQYF.

This chain joins TRBV3-1 (or the pseudogene TRBV3-2) and TRBJ2-5; 9 bases map to TRBD2. Per germline, CDR1 LGHDT and CDR2 YNNKEL (reference sequence). The CDR3 extends over 17 amino acids. The ends lost 0 bases at V and 3 bases at J; junction bases unmatched: 8. The DNA for the CDR3 is TGTGCCAGCAGCCAAGACCCTGGGCTAGCGGGAAAAGAGACCCAGTACTTC. It specifies CASSQDPGLAGKETQYF.

V gene TRBV7-9 combines with J gene TRBJ2-7; D might be TRBD2 (6 bases). V was trimmed by 2 bases and J by 0 bases, leaving 14 bases between them. Germline assignment: CDR1 SEHNR and CDR2 FQNEAQ (reference sequence). The CDR3 extends over 16 amino acids. CDR3 protein: CASSLSRDSLSYEQYF. The CDR3 region has the DNA TGTGCCAGCAGCTTAAGCCGGGACTCTCTCTCCTACGAGCAGTACTTC.

This clone came up once. This CDR3 is CASRQAASYEQYF. DNA for the CDR3: TGTGCCAGCAGACAGGCGGCCTCCTACGAGCAGTACTTC. V usage is TRBV25-1 and J usage is TRBJ2-7, with D perhaps matching TRBD1 (5 bases). The ends were cut back, 6 bases at V and 0 bases at J, with 9 bases in the middle. CDR3 size: 13 residues. Germline values: CDR1 MGHDK, CDR2 SYGVNS.

The chain carries TRBV5-8 and TRBJ2-1; the match to TRBD2 covers 12 bases. Per the germline V gene, CDR1 is SGHTS and CDR2 is YDEGEE. The ends lost 5 bases at V and 10 bases at J; junction bases unmatched: 10. This CDR3 has 15 residues. The CDR3: CASSQGLAGSEEQFF. In DNA form, the CDR3 reads TGTGCCAGCAGTCAAGGACTAGCGGGGTCTGAGGAGCAGTTCTTC.

The chain couples TRBV5-1 to TRBJ2-1; 13 bases are a match to TRBD2. J was trimmed by 9 bases and V by 4 bases; bases with no gene match: 4. The CDR3 spans 14 residues. The germline V gene has CDR1 SGHRS and CDR2 YFSETQ. CDR3 region: CASSMGLAGSEQFF. CDR3 nucleotide sequence: TGCGCCAGCAGCATGGGACTAGCGGGATCTGAGCAGTTCTTC.

This chain joins TRBV12-3 or TRBV12-4 and TRBJ2-2; no firm D call. V dropped 4 bases and J dropped 6 bases, with 3 bases sitting between them. The CDR3 length is 11 residues. As DNA, the CDR3 is TGTGCCAGCAGTTCGGCCGGGGAGCTGTTTTTT. Amino acids: CASSSAGELFF.

This rearrangement joins TRBV19 to TRBJ2-5, with D tentatively TRBD2 (6 bases). Trimming shortened V by 3 bases and J by 1 base, and 9 bases separated the two germline ends. The CDR3 spans 14 residues. Per germline, CDR1 LNHDA and CDR2 SQIVND (reference sequence). The CDR3 coding sequence is TGTGCCAGTAGTATGTTCGGGGGCCAAGAGACCCAGTACTTC. Translated: CASSMFGGQETQYF.

The chain links TRBV29-1 to TRBJ1-1, with D uncertain. Trimming pared 4 bases from V and 4 bases from J, leaving 13 bases between. Looked up from germline, CDR1 is SQVTM and CDR2 is ANQGSEA. The CDR3 totals 13 residues. CDR3 region: CSVGRVRATEAFF. In DNA, the CDR3 is TGCAGCGTTGGTAGGGTGCGGGCCACTGAAGCTTTCTTT.